The 19 T cell receptor beta chains given below trace back to one sample, sequenced in a study of blood T cell repertoires in COVID-19. Profiling relied on immunoSEQ multiplex PCR, and the TCRdb table lists in-frame clones only, not all of them. The table lists more than 250,000 clones, around four fifths of them singletons, with roughly 1.1% in the top ten. The sequenced sample consisted of peripheral blood. These receptors came from a woman in her fifties or sixties with acute or convalescent COVID-19.

The chain recombines TRBV5-4 with TRBJ1-6, with 7 bases identical to TRBD1. This CDR3 is 14 amino acids long. Germline lookup yields CDR1 SGHNT and CDR2 YYREEE (reference sequence). Trimming took 5 bases from V and 7 from J; bases not matched to a gene: 6. Written as DNA, the CDR3 is TGTGCCAGCAGTAACGAGGGGGCGAATTCACCCCTCCACTTT. It specifies CASSNEGANSPLHF.

The V call is TRBV3-1 (or the pseudogene TRBV3-2), the J call TRBJ2-7; TRBD2 agrees at 10 bases. V lost 5 bases and J lost 0; bases outside the gene matches: 7. The CDR3 is 16 amino acids. Per germline, CDR1 LGHDT and CDR2 YNNKEL (reference sequence). DNA for the CDR3: TGTGCCAGCAGCGATAATGGACTAGCGGTCTCCTACGAGCAGTACTTC. This translates into CASSDNGLAVSYEQYF.

The CDR3 DNA is TGTGCCAGCAGCTTAGTGTGGCCTAATTCACCCCTCCACTTT. This translates into CASSLVWPNSPLHF. The V gene is TRBV11-2, the J gene TRBJ1-6, with D uncertain. CDR3 length equals 14 residues. Looked up from germline, CDR1 is SGHAT and CDR2 is FQNNGV. V lost 1 base, J lost 6 bases, and 7 bases lay in between.

The rearrangement joins TRBV12-5 to TRBJ1-3, with a weak D call TRBD1 (5 bases). V shed 4 bases and J shed 4 bases, with 11 bases lying between them. Germline values: CDR1 LGHNT, CDR2 FRNRAP. The CDR3 is 14 amino acids. The CDR3 is CASGWTDTGNTIYF. Here the CDR3 DNA reads TGTGCTAGTGGTTGGACGGACACCGGAAACACCATATATTTT.

The V gene is TRBV2, the J gene TRBJ1-1; perhaps TRBD1 as D (5 bases). V was shortened by 5 bases and J by 5 bases, with 12 bases between the two germline ends. Germline assignment: CDR1 SNHLY and CDR2 FYNNEI. The CDR3 totals 13 residues. In DNA, the CDR3 is TGTGCCAGCAGTAGACAGTTAGGAACTGAAGCTTTCTTT. Protein sequence: CASSRQLGTEAFF.

This CDR3 is CASSSRDRVTGELFF. CDR3 bases: TGTGCCAGCAGCTCAAGGGACAGGGTAACCGGGGAGCTGTTTTTT. V and J are TRBV7-8 and TRBJ2-2; 9 bases are shared with TRBD1. J was trimmed by 5 bases and V by 4 bases; bases with no gene match: 5. CDR1 and CDR2 (germline): SGHVS, FQNEAQ. This CDR3 region has 15 residues.

The V call is TRBV30, the J call TRBJ1-2, with D hard to call. Looked up from germline, CDR1 is GTSNPN and CDR2 is SVGIG (reference sequence). The length of the CDR3 is 12 residues. V was clipped by 7 bases and J by 8 bases, with 17 bases between them. DNA for the CDR3: TGTGCCTCCCCCGCCCCAGGAGGCGGCTACACCTTC. This codes for CASPAPGGGYTF.

This chain links TRBV2 with TRBJ2-2, with 7 positions matching TRBD2. This CDR3 is 14 amino acids long. CDR1 and CDR2 (germline): SNHLY, FYNNEI. Germline trimming cut 8 bases from V and 1 base from J; bases unmatched to any gene: 4. For the CDR3, the DNA is TGTGCCAGCCGAGGGAGGGGGAACACCGGGGAGCTGTTTTTT. Translating it yields CASRGRGNTGELFF.

The CDR3 protein is CASSLLGGQGGDTQYF. In DNA form, the CDR3 reads TGCGCCAGCAGCCTCTTGGGGGGACAGGGAGGAGATACGCAGTATTTT. This chain uses TRBV5-1 with TRBJ2-3; 9 bases map to TRBD1. CDR1 and CDR2 (germline): SGHRS, YFSETQ. The J segment lost 5 bases and the V segment lost 4 bases, leaving 11 bases of the junction unmatched. The CDR3 extends over 16 amino acids.

The table lists this clone with a few counts. The chain recombines TRBV5-6 with TRBJ2-3; D is perhaps TRBD1 (6 bases). The V gene's germline CDR1 is SGHDT and CDR2 YYEEEE. V was pared by 3 bases and J by 8 bases, with 13 bases between. The CDR3 spans 13 residues. Here the CDR3 DNA reads TGTGCCAGCAGCTCTTACAGGGATTTTACGCAGTATTTT. This translates into CASSSYRDFTQYF.

This clone was found a few times. The rearrangement uses TRBV6-5 and TRBJ1-5, with D possibly being TRBD1 (6 bases). This CDR3 is 15 amino acids long. Trimming removed 5 bases from V and 7 bases from J, with 18 bases in between. Germline-derived CDR1 and CDR2 are MNHEY and SVGAGI. The CDR3 DNA sequence: TGTGCCAGCAGTCTCGGGCAGGGGACGGGACAGCCCCAGCATTTT. Protein: CASSLGQGTGQPQHF.

This chain connects TRBV30 to TRBJ1-5; 7 positions match TRBD1. Germline V gene sequence: CDR1 GTSNPN, CDR2 SVGIG (reference sequence). The CDR3 length is 14 residues. The J segment lost 2 bases and the V segment lost 3 bases, leaving 4 bases of the junction unmatched. This CDR3 reads CAWSQGQGNQPQHF. CDR3 bases: TGTGCCTGGAGCCAAGGACAGGGCAATCAGCCCCAGCATTTT.

This clone occurred a few times. The chain joins TRBV5-1 to TRBJ1-2; D is unresolved. This CDR3 region has 16 residues. Germline-derived CDR1 and CDR2 are SGHRS and YFSETQ. The germline V and J ends were trimmed by 0 bases and 4 bases, with 16 bases remaining between them. CDR3 DNA sequence: TGCGCCAGCAGCTTGGGGCCCACCCAGCGGGGCTATGGCTACACCTTC. It encodes CASSLGPTQRGYGYTF. The full variable domain, rest sourced from reference TRBV5-1 and TRBJ1-2, is KAGVTQTPRYLIKTRGQQVTLSCSPISGHRSVSWYQQTPGQGLQFLFEYFSETQRNKGNFPGRFSGRQFSNSRSEMNVSTLELGDSALYLCASSLGPTQRGYGYTFGSGTRLTVV.

J is TRBJ2-7 and V is TRBV13; D gene uncertain. This CDR3 has 12 residues. V lost 0 bases, J lost 7 bases, and 7 bases lay in between. CDR1 and CDR2 from the germline V gene are PRHDT and FYEKMQ (reference sequence). CDR3 DNA sequence: TGTGCCAGCAGCTTAGGCCCCGGTGAGCAGTACTTC. As protein: CASSLGPGEQYF.

V gene TRBV5-1 combines with J gene TRBJ2-2, with TRBD1 matching 8 bases. The CDR3 is made up of 15 amino acids. The V gene end was trimmed by 7 bases and the J gene end by 4 bases; junction bases not matched to a gene: 9. Germline V gives CDR1 SGHRS, CDR2 YFSETQ. CDR3 coding DNA: TGCGCCAGCGACGATGGACAGGGAAGCACCGGGGAGCTGTTTTTT. Protein sequence: CASDDGQGSTGELFF.

The chain links TRBV5-1 to TRBJ2-1; 11 bases fit TRBD2. Germline CDR1 is SGHRS and CDR2 is YFSETQ. There are 16 residues in the CDR3. J was trimmed by 6 bases and V by 4 bases; bases with no gene match: 9. CDR3 in amino acids: CASSILAGGPTNEQFF. The CDR3 nucleotides read TGCGCCAGCAGCATATTAGCGGGAGGGCCTACCAATGAGCAGTTCTTC.

The genes are TRBV6-5 and TRBJ2-3; TRBD1 aligns across 8 bases. V was clipped by 4 bases and J by 4 bases; unmatched bases: 7. Germline CDR1 is MNHEY and CDR2 is SVGAGI. This CDR3 is built from 15 residues. CDR3 residues: CASSSVDRVPDTQYF. The CDR3 DNA reads TGTGCCAGCAGTTCCGTGGACAGGGTCCCAGATACGCAGTATTTT.

In its sample, this clone was seen once. The chain has TRBV21-1 and TRBJ2-7; the table's D call TRBD2 went unverified against the DNA. TRBV21-1 is shown as a pseudogene. The CDR3 covers 17 residues. Written as DNA, the CDR3 is TGTGCCAGACCCCGGGAGCGGAGCCAACCCAGCTCCTACGAGCAGTACTTC. This codes for CARPRERSQPSSYEQYF.

The CDR3: CASRNRGSNTEAFF. The CDR3 DNA is TGTGCCAGTAGGAACAGGGGATCGAACACTGAAGCTTTCTTT. V gene TRBV19 combines with J gene TRBJ1-1; 7 bases line up with TRBD1. Trimming took 6 bases from V and 1 from J; bases not matched to a gene: 5. Germline values: CDR1 LNHDA, CDR2 SQIVND (reference sequence). The CDR3 runs to 14 residues.